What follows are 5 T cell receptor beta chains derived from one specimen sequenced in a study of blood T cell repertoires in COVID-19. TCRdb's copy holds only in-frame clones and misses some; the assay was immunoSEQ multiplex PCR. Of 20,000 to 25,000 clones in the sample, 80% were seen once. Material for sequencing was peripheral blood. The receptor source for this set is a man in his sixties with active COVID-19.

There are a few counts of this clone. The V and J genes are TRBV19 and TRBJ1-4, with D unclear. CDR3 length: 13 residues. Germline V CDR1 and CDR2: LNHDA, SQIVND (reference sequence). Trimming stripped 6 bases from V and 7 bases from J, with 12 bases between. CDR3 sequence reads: CASRSPNGEKLFF. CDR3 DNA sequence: TGTGCCAGTAGGTCACCCAACGGTGAAAAACTGTTTTTT.

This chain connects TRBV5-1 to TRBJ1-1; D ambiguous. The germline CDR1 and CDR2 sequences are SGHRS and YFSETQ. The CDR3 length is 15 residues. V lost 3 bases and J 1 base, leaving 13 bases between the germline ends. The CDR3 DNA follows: TGCGCCAGCAGCTCACAATCCCCGGGGAACACTGAAGCTTTCTTT. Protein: CASSSQSPGNTEAFF.

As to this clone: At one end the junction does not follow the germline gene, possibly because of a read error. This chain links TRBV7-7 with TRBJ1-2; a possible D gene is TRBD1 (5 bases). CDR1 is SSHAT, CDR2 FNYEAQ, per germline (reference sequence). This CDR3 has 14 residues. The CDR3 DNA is TGTGCTAGCAGCTTAACGGACAAGAGCTATGGCTACACCTTC. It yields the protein CASSLTDKSYGYTF.

The CDR3 protein is CASRAGRRSTDTQYF. The CDR3 DNA sequence: TGTGCCAGCAGAGCAGGGCGGAGAAGCACAGATACGCAGTATTTT. This rearrangement joins TRBV3-1 (or the pseudogene TRBV3-2) to TRBJ2-3; D is possibly TRBD1 (5 bases). The CDR3 is 15 residues long. Germline CDR1 LGHDT, CDR2 YNNKEL (reference sequence). V lost 6 bases and J lost 0, with 13 bases in between.

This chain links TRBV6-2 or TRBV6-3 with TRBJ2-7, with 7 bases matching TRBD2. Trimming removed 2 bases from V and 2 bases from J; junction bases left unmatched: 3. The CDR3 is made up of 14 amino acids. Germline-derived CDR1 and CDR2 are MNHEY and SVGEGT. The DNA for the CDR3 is TGTGCCAGCAGTTACGGCGGGAGCACCTACGAGCAGTACTTC. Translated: CASSYGGSTYEQYF.